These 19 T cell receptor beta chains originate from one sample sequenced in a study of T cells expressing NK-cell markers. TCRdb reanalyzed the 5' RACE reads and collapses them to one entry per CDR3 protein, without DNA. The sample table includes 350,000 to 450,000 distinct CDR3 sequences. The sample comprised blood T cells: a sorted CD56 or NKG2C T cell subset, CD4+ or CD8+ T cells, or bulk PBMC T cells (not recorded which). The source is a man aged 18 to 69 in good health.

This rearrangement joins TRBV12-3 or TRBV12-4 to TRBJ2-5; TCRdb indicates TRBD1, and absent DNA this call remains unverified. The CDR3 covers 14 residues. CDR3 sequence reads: CASSLRGAGETQYF.

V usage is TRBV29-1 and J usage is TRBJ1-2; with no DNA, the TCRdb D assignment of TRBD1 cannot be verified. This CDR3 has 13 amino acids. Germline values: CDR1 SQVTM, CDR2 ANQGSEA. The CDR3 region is CSVSSGSNYGYTF.

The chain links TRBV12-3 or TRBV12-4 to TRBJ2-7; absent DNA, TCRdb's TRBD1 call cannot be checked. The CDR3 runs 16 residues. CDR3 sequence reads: CASTVGLGHLSYEQYF.

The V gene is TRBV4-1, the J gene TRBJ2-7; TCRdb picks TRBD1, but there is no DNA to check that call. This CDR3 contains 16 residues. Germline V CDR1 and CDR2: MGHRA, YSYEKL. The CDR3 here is CASSQLPGGSSYEQYF.

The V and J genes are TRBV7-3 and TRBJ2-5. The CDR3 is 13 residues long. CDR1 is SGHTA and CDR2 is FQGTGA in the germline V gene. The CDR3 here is CASSPYLGETQYF.

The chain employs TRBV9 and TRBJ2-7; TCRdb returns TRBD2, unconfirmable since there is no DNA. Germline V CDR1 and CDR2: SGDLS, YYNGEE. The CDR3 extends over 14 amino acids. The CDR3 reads CASSGLAGGAEQYF.

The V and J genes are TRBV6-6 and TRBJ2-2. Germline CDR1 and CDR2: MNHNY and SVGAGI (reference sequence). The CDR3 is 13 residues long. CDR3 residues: CAITIWAAGELFF.

The CDR3 protein is CASSATLRETQYF. The chain carries TRBV7-3 and TRBJ2-5. The CDR3 has 13 amino acids. From germline, CDR1 is SGHTA and CDR2 FQGTGA.

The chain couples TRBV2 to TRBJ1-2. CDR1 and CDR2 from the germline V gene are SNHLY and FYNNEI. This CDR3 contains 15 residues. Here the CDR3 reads CASREGIMGNYGYTF.

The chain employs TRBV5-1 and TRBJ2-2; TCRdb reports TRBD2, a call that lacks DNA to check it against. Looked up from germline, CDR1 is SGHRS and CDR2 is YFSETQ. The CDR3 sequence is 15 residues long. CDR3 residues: CASNILAPNTGELFF.

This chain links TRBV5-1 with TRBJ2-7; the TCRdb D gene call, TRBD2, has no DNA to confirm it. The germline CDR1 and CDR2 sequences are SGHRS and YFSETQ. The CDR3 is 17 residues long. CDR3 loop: CASSSGLAGGDVYEQYF.

The CDR3 spells CASSLMSTGANTGELFF. The chain couples TRBV7-3 to TRBJ2-2. CDR1 and CDR2 (germline): SGHTA, FQGTGA. This CDR3 contains 17 residues.

CDR3 in amino acids: CASRLVGTTGSYEQYF. This chain connects TRBV6-1 to TRBJ2-7; TCRdb's D gene call, TRBD2, goes unchecked for lack of DNA. Germline CDR1 reads MNHNS; CDR2 reads SASEGT. The CDR3 loop spans 16 amino acids.

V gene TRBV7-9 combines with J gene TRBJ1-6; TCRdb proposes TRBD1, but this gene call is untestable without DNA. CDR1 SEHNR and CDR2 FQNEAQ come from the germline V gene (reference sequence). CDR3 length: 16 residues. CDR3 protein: CASSRSLDKGNSPLHF.

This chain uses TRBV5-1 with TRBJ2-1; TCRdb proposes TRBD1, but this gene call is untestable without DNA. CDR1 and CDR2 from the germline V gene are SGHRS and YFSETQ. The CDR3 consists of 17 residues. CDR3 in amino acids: CASSSPPRDSRYNEQFF.

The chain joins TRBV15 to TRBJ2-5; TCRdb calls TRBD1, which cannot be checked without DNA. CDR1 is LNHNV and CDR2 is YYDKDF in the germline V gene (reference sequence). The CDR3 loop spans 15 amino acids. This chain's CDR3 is CATSGLGQTQETQYF.

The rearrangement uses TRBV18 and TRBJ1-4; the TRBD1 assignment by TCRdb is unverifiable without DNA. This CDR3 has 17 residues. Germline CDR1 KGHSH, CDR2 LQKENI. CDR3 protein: CASSPPSRSAYGEKLFF.

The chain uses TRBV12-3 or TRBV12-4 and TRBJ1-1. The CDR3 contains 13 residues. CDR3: CASVNPGTTEAFF.

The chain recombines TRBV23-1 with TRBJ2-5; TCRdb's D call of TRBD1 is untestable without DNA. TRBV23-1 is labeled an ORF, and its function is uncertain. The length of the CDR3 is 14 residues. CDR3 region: CAGSLRGEMETQYF.